The rows below give T cell receptor beta chains drawn from one sample of a study of CD8 T cells in ankylosing spondylitis. TCRdb recomputed calls from the 5' RACE reads with MiXCR, one row per CDR3 protein. The table lists just over 350,000 distinct CDR3 sequences, 20% of them singletons. The source material was blood, either unsorted or a sorted T cell fraction (not recorded which). The receptors originated from a male donor with ankylosing spondylitis or in good health (not recorded which). The CDR3 runs from the conserved cysteine through the conserved F or W. Each record gives: D gene, J gene, clone size, V gene, CDR3 DNA, CDR3 protein. The D gene is left open where the match is weak. Some rows have no size entry. The others give once, few or many, or a class for an expanded clone.

>NA|TRBJ2-2|NA|TRBV5-6
TGTGCCAGCAGTCCTAGTTGGCAGGGAAACACCGGGGAGCTGTTTTTT
CASSPSWQGNTGELFF
>NA|TRBJ2-5|NA|TRBV12-3/TRBV12-4
TGTGCCAGCGGGCCCTTATCGGGCGGCGAGACCCAGTACTTC
CASGPLSGGETQYF
>NA|TRBJ2-7|NA|TRBV5-5
TGTGCCAGCAGCGTAGATCCAAGCCCCGACTACGAGCAGTACTTC
CASSVDPSPDYEQYF
>TRBD2|TRBJ2-3|few|TRBV7-6
TGTGCCAGCAGCCCCCCTCTAGCGGCGGGGTCCCCAGATACGCAGTATTTT
CASSPPLAAGSPDTQYF
>NA|TRBJ2-7|NA|TRBV4-1
TGCGCCAGCAGCCAAGATGGGCCCGGCGAGCAGTACTTC
CASSQDGPGEQYF
>NA|TRBJ2-2|NA|TRBV6-5
TGTGCCAGCAGCCCAGGGTTGTCCGGGGAGCTGTTTTTT
CASSPGLSGELFF
>NA|TRBJ2-5|NA|TRBV19
TGTGCCAGTAGTATCGGTTTAACGGGGGAGACCCAGTACTTC
CASSIGLTGETQYF
>NA|TRBJ1-1|NA|TRBV4-1
TGCGCCAGCAGCCAGTCCCTTGCGGGGGACACTGAAGCTTTCTTT
CASSQSLAGDTEAFF
>NA|TRBJ1-6|few|TRBV6-5
TGTGCCAGCAGTTACGGGGTCGCCCTCTATAATTCACCCCTCCACTTT
CASSYGVALYNSPLHF
>TRBD1|TRBJ1-5|few|TRBV5-1
TGCGCCAGCAGCTTGGAGGGGGCAGATCAGCCCCAGCATTTT
CASSLEGADQPQHF
>NA|TRBJ2-5|few|TRBV3-1
TGTGCCAGCAGCCAGGACAGCCAAGAGACCCAGTACTTC
CASSQDSQETQYF
>TRBD1|TRBJ2-7|NA|TRBV4-1
TGCGCCAGCAGTCCCCATAGGGACAGCTCCTACGAGCAGTACTTC
CASSPHRDSSYEQYF
>NA|TRBJ2-7|many|TRBV15
TGTGCCACCAGCAGAGCCGTGGGGGGTCCCTCCTACGAGCAGTACTTC
CATSRAVGGPSYEQYF
>NA|TRBJ1-5|NA|TRBV7-9
TGTGCCAGCAGCATGACAGATCAGCCCCAGCATTTT
CASSMTDQPQHF
>NA|TRBJ2-2|NA|TRBV19
TGTGCCAGTAGTATTGCAGGGCTTCCCGGGGAGCTGTTTTTT
CASSIAGLPGELFF
>NA|TRBJ1-2|NA|TRBV12-3/TRBV12-4
TGTGCCAGCAGTTTAGGGACATTGGGCTACACCTTC
CASSLGTLGYTF
>TRBD1|TRBJ2-3|NA|TRBV10-3
TGTGCCATCAGCGACAGGGCAAGCACAGATACGCAGTATTTT
CAISDRASTDTQYF
>NA|TRBJ2-7|few|TRBV20-1
TGCAGTGCTGCCCCATGGCCGGGTCAAGGGACCTACGAGCAGTACTTC
CSAAPWPGQGTYEQYF
>NA|TRBJ1-5|NA|TRBV9
TGTGCCAGCAGCGTAGACGGGAGGGTGAATCAGCCCCAGCATTTT
CASSVDGRVNQPQHF
>TRBD2|TRBJ2-2|NA|TRBV28
TGTGCCAGCAGTTTCAGCGGGGGGCTGAACACCGGGGAGCTGTTTTTT
CASSFSGGLNTGELFF
>NA|TRBJ2-7|few|TRBV21-1
TGTGCCAGCAGCAGCGGACTTTCCGCCACCTACGAGCAGTACTTC
CASSSGLSATYEQYF
>NA|TRBJ1-1|NA|TRBV12-3/TRBV12-4
TGTGCCAGCAGTTTCGGAGCGGCGGTCACTGAAGCTTTCTTT
CASSFGAAVTEAFF
>TRBD1|TRBJ2-7|few|TRBV12-3/TRBV12-4
TGTGCCAGCAGTTTACCCGACAGGGACTACGAGCAGTACTTC
CASSLPDRDYEQYF
>NA|TRBJ1-1|NA|TRBV3-1
TGTGCCAGCAGCCAGCAGGGTGTCACTGAAGCTTTCTTT
CASSQQGVTEAFF
>NA|TRBJ2-7|few|TRBV7-9
TGTGCCAGCAGCTCCGTATCAGGCACGGGCGAGCAGTACTTC
CASSSVSGTGEQYF
>TRBD2|TRBJ2-3|NA|TRBV30
TGTGCCTGGAGAGGCGGGGGGGCATCAGATACGCAGTATTTT
CAWRGGGASDTQYF
>NA|TRBJ2-7|few|TRBV10-3
TGTGCCATCAGTGAGTCCTCGGGACCCTACGAGCAGTACTTC
CAISESSGPYEQYF
>NA|TRBJ2-5|NA|TRBV20-1
TGCAGTGCTAGAGAGGTCGTTGGGGACCCAGTACGGACCCAGTACTTC
CSAREVVGDPVRTQYF
>NA|TRBJ1-5|NA|TRBV3-1
TGTGCCAGCAGCCCCCAGGAGAGCAATCAGCCCCAGCATTTT
CASSPQESNQPQHF
>NA|TRBJ2-7|few|TRBV27
TGTGCCAGCCTATCAACAGGGACATCAACCTACGAGCAGTACTTC
CASLSTGTSTYEQYF
>TRBD2|TRBJ2-1|NA|TRBV3-1
TGTGCCATCAGTTTCATAGCGGGGGGGTTCAGCTCCTACAATGAGCAGTTCTTC
CAISFIAGGFSSYNEQFF
>TRBD2|TRBJ2-3|few|TRBV25-1
TGTGCCAGCAGTGATTCTAGCGGGGACTTCACAGATACGCAGTATTTT
CASSDSSGDFTDTQYF
>NA|TRBJ2-1|few|TRBV5-1
TGCGCCAGCAGCTTTGGGGGGACCCAGGTCTTC
CASSFGGTQVF
>NA|TRBJ2-7|NA|TRBV11-2
TGTGCCAGCAGCTTAGGGCATAGCTACGAGCAGTACTTC
CASSLGHSYEQYF
>NA|TRBJ1-1|few|TRBV9
TGTGCCAGTTCGGACACGCAGAACACTGAAGCTTTCTTT
CASSDTQNTEAFF
>NA|TRBJ1-6|few|TRBV12-3/TRBV12-4
TGTGCCAGCAGTTTAGGATTGAGCTATAATTCACCCCTCCACTTT
CASSLGLSYNSPLHF
>NA|TRBJ2-1|NA|TRBV20-1
TGCAGTGCTAGCAGAGTCGGGGGTGGGCAGTTCTTC
CSASRVGGGQFF
>NA|TRBJ2-5|few|TRBV12-3/TRBV12-4
TGTGCCAGCAGTTCGTGGCAGGGCCAAGAGACCCAGTACTTC
CASSSWQGQETQYF
>TRBD1|TRBJ1-1|NA|TRBV7-9
TGTGCCAGCAGCCATGGACAGGGAAGTACTGAAGCTTTCTTT
CASSHGQGSTEAFF
>TRBD2|TRBJ2-3|NA|TRBV12-3/TRBV12-4
TGTGCCAGCAGTTTGTCGGGGATTCGTAGCGGGGGTACGCAGTATTTT
CASSLSGIRSGGTQYF
>TRBD1|TRBJ2-1|many|TRBV20-1
TGCAGTGCGAGGAACGGACAGGGGGATTACAATGAGCAGTTCTTC
CSARNGQGDYNEQFF
>NA|TRBJ2-1|few|TRBV27
TGTGCCAGCAGTGGATGGGACAACTACAATGAGCAGTTCTTC
CASSGWDNYNEQFF
>NA|TRBJ2-5|NA|TRBV27
TGTGCCAGCAGGGTTCGGGAGACCCAGTACTTC
CASRVRETQYF
>NA|TRBJ2-7|NA|TRBV5-1
TGCGCCAGCAGCTTGGGTGGTAGAAGTGACGAGCAGTACTTC
CASSLGGRSDEQYF
>TRBD2|TRBJ2-5|NA|TRBV9
TGTGCCAGCAGCCAGAGAATAGCGGGGGTGCAAGAGACCCAGTACTTC
CASSQRIAGVQETQYF
>NA|TRBJ1-1|few|TRBV12-3/TRBV12-4
TGTGCCGGGGTGGATTTCAGGAACACTGAAGCTTTCTTT
CAGVDFRNTEAFF
>TRBD2|TRBJ2-5|NA|TRBV12-3/TRBV12-4
TGTGCCAGCAGTTTAGGGACTAGCGGGGTAGGGACCCAGTACTTC
CASSLGTSGVGTQYF
>NA|TRBJ2-6|NA|TRBV7-9
TGTGCCAGCAGCTCGGTCCTCCTCTCTGGGGCCAACGTCCTGACTTTC
CASSSVLLSGANVLTF
>TRBD2|TRBJ2-7|NA|TRBV7-8
TGTGCCAGCAGCTTATTAGCGGGGGGCCCCCCGTGGGAGCAGTACTTC
CASSLLAGGPPWEQYF
>TRBD2|TRBJ2-1|once|TRBV6-1
TGTGCCAGCAGTCCCGCTAGCGGGGGCCGATACAATGAGCAGTTCTTC
CASSPASGGRYNEQFF
>NA|TRBJ2-5|few|TRBV6-5
TGTGCCAGCAGTTACTCCGGGCCCCGGGAAGAGACCCAGTACTTC
CASSYSGPREETQYF
>TRBD2|TRBJ2-1|NA|TRBV4-1
TGCGCCAGCAGCCAATTCGCGGGGGGAAACAATGAGCAGTTCTTC
CASSQFAGGNNEQFF
>TRBD2|TRBJ2-1|NA|TRBV2
TGTGCCAGCTGTCCGGGGGGGCCGGGCAATGAGCAGTTCTTC
CASCPGGPGNEQFF
>NA|TRBJ1-2|few|TRBV12-3/TRBV12-4
TGTGCCAGCAGTGGAACAAGGGACACCAACTATGGCTACACCTTC
CASSGTRDTNYGYTF
>TRBD2|TRBJ2-7|few|TRBV20-1
TGCAGTGCTAGAAGTAGCGGGGGGCCAAACTCCTACGAGCAGTACTTC
CSARSSGGPNSYEQYF